This T cell receptor beta chain appears in the sequencing data of a study of breast tumors, draining lymph nodes, adjacent tissues. TCRdb itself ran the multiplex PCR reads through MiXCR, one entry per CDR3 protein. The sample consists of about 130,000 distinct CDR3 sequences, about 20% of them appearing once. Details on this clonotype: As yet, its antigen is unknown.

Axillary draining lymph nodes of breast cancer patients supplied the node samples. General observations from the study: Findings are consistent with lymph node origin and intratumoral expansion of most tumor T cells. Luminal-like breast cancer showed significantly higher tumor–nontumor repertoire similarity than basal-like.

The CDR3 has 16 amino acids. V dropped 4 bases and J dropped 4; count of bases not matched to a gene: 13. Germline-derived CDR1 and CDR2 are SGHRS and YFSETQ. The rearrangement links TRBV5-1 to TRBJ1-2, with 7 positions matching TRBD1. The specimen sequenced was axillary lymph node tissue. The clonotype was recovered from a female donor with breast cancer. Some clones in this sample may be carry-over from other donors' samples. DNA for the CDR3: TGCGCCAGCAGCCCACAGGGGATGCCTGGGGCCTATGGCTACACCTTC. Amino acid sequence: CASSPQGMPGAYGYTF. Full variable domain (missing parts from reference TRBV5-1 and TRBJ1-2): KAGVTQTPRYLIKTRGQQVTLSCSPISGHRSVSWYQQTPGQGLQFLFEYFSETQRNKGNFPGRFSGRQFSNSRSEMNVSTLELGDSALYLCASSPQGMPGAYGYTFGSGTRLTVV.